The following is a T cell receptor (beta chain) sequence with its context. What it recognizes is unknown. These data come from a study of post-analysis software for immune sequencing data. Whole-study findings and limits: Compared with controls, patients had more of roughly 5 TRBV segments, including TRBV5-6, TRBV5-1 and TRBV20-1.

Germline-derived CDR1 and CDR2 are GTSNPN and SVGIG (reference sequence). V lost 2 bases, J lost 12 bases, and 15 bases lay in between. This CDR3 region has 12 residues. TCR beta libraries were prepared from cDNA with unique molecular identifiers. TCRdb processed the PCR reads anew with MiXCR; each CDR3 protein has one entry. Seen here are some 690,000 distinct CDR3 sequences, over 45% observed once, and the top ten hold about 11%. The TCR sequence derives from a girl aged 2 to 9 with multiple sclerosis. The J gene is TRBJ2-3, the V gene TRBV30; D perhaps matches TRBD1 (5 bases). Sequenced sample: blood. The CDR3 sequence is CAWSMGPGLQYF. DNA of the CDR3: TGTGCCTGGAGTATGGGGCCAGGGCTACAGTATTTT.